This T cell receptor beta chain stems from a study of blood T cell repertoires in COVID-19. The assay was immunoSEQ multiplex PCR, and TCRdb's table has in-frame clones only and misses some. The sample shows approximately 300,000 clones, about 87% of them seen only once. The source of this sequence is a young woman who had recovered from COVID-19. The specimen was PBMCs or T cells enriched from blood (not recorded which).

The CDR3 is CASRDPRGLQPQHF. The CDR3 region has the DNA TGTGCCAGCAGGGACCCCAGGGGTTTGCAGCCCCAGCATTTT. The rearrangement joins TRBV27 to TRBJ1-5; D may be TRBD1 (6 bases). CDR1 and CDR2 (germline): MNHEY, SMNVEV (reference sequence). The germline V and J ends were trimmed by 6 bases and 7 bases, with 16 bases remaining between them. The CDR3 length is 14 residues.